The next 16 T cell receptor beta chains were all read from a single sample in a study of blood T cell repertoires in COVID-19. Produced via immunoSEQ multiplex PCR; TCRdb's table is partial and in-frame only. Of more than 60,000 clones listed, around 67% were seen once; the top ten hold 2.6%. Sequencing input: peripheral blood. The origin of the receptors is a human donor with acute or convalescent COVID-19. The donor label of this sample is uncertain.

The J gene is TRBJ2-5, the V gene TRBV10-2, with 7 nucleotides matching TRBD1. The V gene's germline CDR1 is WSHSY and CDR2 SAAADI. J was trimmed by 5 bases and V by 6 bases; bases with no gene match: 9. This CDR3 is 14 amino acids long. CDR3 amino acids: CASSTGTARETQYF. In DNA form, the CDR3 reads TGCGCCAGCAGCACCGGGACAGCTCGGGAGACCCAGTACTTC.

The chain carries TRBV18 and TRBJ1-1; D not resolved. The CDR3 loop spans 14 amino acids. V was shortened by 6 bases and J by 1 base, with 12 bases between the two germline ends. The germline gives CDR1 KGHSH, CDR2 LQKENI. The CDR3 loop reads CASSREAKNTEAFF. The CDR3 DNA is TGTGCCAGCTCGCGAGAGGCAAAGAACACTGAAGCTTTCTTT.

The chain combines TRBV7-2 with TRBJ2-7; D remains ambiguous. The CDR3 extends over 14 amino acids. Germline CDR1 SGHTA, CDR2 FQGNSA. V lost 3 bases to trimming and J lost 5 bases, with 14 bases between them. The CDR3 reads CASSFLIELHEQYF. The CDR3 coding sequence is TGTGCCAGCAGCTTCCTTATTGAGCTGCACGAGCAGTACTTC.

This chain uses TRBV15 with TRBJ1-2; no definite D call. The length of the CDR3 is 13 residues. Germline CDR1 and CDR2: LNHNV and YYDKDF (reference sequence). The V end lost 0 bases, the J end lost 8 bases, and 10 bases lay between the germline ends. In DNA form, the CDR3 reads TGTGCCACCAGCAGAGATCGGCCGGGAGGCTACACCTTC. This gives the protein CATSRDRPGGYTF.

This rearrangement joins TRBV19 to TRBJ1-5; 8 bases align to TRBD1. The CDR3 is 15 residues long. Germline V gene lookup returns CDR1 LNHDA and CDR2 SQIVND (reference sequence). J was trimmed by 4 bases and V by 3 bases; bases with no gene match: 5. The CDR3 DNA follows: TGTGCCAGTAGTATCACAGGGGGGGGAAATCAGCCCCAGCATTTT. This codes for CASSITGGGNQPQHF.

CDR3 coding DNA: TGTGCCAGCAGTGAGGGACTCGCAAGCTCCTACAATGAGCAGTTCTTC. It encodes CASSEGLASSYNEQFF. The chain uses TRBV6-4 and TRBJ2-1, with a possible D match to TRBD2 (6 bases). Trimming stripped 3 bases from V and 0 bases from J, with 12 bases between. CDR1 is MRHNA and CDR2 is SNTAGT in the germline V gene. The CDR3 is 16 residues long.

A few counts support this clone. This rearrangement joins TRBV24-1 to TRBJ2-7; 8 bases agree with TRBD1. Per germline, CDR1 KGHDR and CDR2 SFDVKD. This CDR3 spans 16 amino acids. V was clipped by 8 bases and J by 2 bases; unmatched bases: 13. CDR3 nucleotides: TGTGCCACCAAGTCATCCAACAGGGGGACCCCCTACGAGCAGTACGTC. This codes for CATKSSNRGTPYEQYV.

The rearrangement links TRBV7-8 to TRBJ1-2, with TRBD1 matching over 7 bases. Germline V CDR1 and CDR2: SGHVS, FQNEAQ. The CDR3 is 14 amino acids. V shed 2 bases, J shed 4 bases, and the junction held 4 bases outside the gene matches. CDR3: CASSLSDRAYGYTF. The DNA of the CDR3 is TGTGCCAGCAGCTTATCAGACAGGGCCTATGGCTACACCTTC.

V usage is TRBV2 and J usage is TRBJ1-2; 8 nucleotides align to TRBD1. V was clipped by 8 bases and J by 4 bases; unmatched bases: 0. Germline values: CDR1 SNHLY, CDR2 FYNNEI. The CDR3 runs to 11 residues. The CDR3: CASGTGYGYTF. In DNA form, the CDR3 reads TGTGCCAGCGGGACAGGCTATGGCTACACCTTC.

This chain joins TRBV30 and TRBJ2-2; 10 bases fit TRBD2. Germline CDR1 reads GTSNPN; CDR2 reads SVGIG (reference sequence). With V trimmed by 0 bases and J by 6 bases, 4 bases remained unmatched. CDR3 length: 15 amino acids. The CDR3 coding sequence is TGTGCCTGGAGTGTAAGCGGGAGGGCTTCCGGGGAGCTGTTTTTT. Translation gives CAWSVSGRASGELFF. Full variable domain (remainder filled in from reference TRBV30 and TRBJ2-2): SQTIHQWPATLVQPVGSPLSLECTVEGTSNPNLYWYRQAAGRGLQLLFYSVGIGQISSEVPQNLSASRPQDRQFILSSKKLLLSDSGFYLCAWSVSGRASGELFFGEGSRLTVL.

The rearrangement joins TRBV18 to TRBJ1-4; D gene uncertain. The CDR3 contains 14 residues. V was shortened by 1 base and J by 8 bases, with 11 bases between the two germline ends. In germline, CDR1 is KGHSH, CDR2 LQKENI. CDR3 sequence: CASSPRGALEKLFF. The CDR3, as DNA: TGTGCCAGCTCACCACGGGGAGCGTTGGAAAAACTGTTTTTT.

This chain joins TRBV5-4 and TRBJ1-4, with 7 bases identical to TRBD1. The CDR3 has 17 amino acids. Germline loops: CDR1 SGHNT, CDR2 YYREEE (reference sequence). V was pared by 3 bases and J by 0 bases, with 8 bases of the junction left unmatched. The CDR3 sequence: CASSSTGHGPTNEKLFF. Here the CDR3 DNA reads TGTGCCAGCAGCTCGACAGGGCATGGTCCAACTAATGAAAAACTGTTTTTT.

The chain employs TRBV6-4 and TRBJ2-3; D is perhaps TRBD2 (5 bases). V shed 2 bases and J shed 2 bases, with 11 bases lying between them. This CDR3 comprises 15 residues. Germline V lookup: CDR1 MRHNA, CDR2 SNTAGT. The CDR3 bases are TGTGCCAGCAGTGACGGGAGAGCGGACACAGATACGCAGTATTTT. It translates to CASSDGRADTDTQYF.

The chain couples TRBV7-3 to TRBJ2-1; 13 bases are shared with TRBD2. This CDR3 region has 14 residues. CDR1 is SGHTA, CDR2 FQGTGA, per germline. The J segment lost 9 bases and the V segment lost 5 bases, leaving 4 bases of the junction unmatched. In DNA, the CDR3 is TGTGCCAGCAGCCCCGGGACTAGCGGGGCTGAGCAGTTCTTC. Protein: CASSPGTSGAEQFF.

The DNA of the CDR3 is TGCGCCAGCAGCAAGACTAGCGGGAGCACCGGGGAGCTGTTTTTT. Translated: CASSKTSGSTGELFF. The chain links TRBV5-1 to TRBJ2-2, with 12 bases aligning to TRBD2. Germline assignment: CDR1 SGHRS and CDR2 YFSETQ. This CDR3 spans 15 amino acids. Unmatched junction bases numbered 2, after V lost 4 bases and J lost 4 bases.

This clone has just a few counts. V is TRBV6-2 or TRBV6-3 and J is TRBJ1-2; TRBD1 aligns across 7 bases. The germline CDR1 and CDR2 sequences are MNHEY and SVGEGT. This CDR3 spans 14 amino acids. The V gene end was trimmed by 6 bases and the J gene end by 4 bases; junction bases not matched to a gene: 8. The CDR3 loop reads CASSPGTVLYGYTF. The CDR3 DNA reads TGTGCCAGCAGCCCTGGGACAGTTCTCTATGGCTACACCTTC.